This is a list of T cell receptor beta chains from one sample in a study of T cell responses to AZD1222 COVID-19 vaccine. Using immunoSEQ multiplex PCR, the repertoire was profiled, and TCRdb retains in-frame clones only, with some absent. Of about 130,000 clones listed, about 91% are singletons. The sequenced sample was peripheral blood, obtained on day 0 of AZD1222 vaccination. The receptor set was obtained from an adult in good health. CDR3s include the opening cysteine and the closing phenylalanine or tryptophan. Fields, in order: clone size, J gene, D gene, V gene, CDR3 protein, CDR3 DNA. A D gene is named only where the DNA matches it firmly. Rows may omit the clone size; those that give it use once, few, many or a size class.

-	TRBJ2-3	TRBD1	TRBV6-5	CASSSQTGSTDTQYF	TGTGCCAGCAGTTCCCAGACAGGGAGCACAGATACGCAGTATTTT
-	TRBJ1-2	-	TRBV7-9	CASSLGQGNGYTF	TGTGCCAGCAGCTTAGGGCAGGGGAATGGCTACACCTTC
-	TRBJ2-2	-	TRBV14	CASSQVAGQTTGELFF	TGTGCCAGCAGCCAAGTTGCGGGACAGACGACCGGGGAGCTGTTTTTT
-	TRBJ1-2	-	TRBV7-3	CASSLNPGLSYGYTF	TGTGCCAGCAGCCTAAACCCAGGCCTCTCCTATGGCTACACCTTC
-	TRBJ2-5	-	TRBV18	CASSPTPPGLETQYF	TGTGCCAGCTCACCTACCCCACCTGGGCTCGAGACCCAGTACTTC
-	TRBJ1-3	-	TRBV13	CASSPRGLGNTIYF	TGTGCCAGCAGCCCCCGGGGGCTCGGAAACACCATATATTTT
-	TRBJ2-5	-	TRBV14	CASSQGQLETQYF	TGTGCCAGCAGCCAAGGACAGTTGGAGACCCAGTACTTC
-	TRBJ1-1	-	TRBV5-4	CASSSGGTERAFF	TGTGCCAGCAGCTCGGGGGGAACAGAGAGAGCTTTCTTT
-	TRBJ1-5	-	TRBV7-2	CASSHGGNRDQPQHF	TGTGCCAGCAGCCACGGGGGTAATAGGGATCAGCCCCAGCATTTT
-	TRBJ1-1	-	TRBV27	CASSLSQGDTEAFF	TGTGCCAGCAGTTTATCACAGGGCGACACTGAAGCTTTCTTT
-	TRBJ2-1	-	TRBV29-1	CSVEGLQGPYNEQFF	TGCAGCGTTGAAGGGTTACAGGGACCTTACAATGAGCAGTTCTTC
-	TRBJ2-5	-	TRBV2	CASRAGTTQETQYF	TGTGCCAGCAGGGCCGGGACCACCCAAGAGACCCAGTACTTC
-	TRBJ1-1	-	TRBV10-3	CAISEGSTEAFF	TGTGCCATCAGTGAGGGGAGTACTGAAGCTTTCTTT
-	TRBJ2-2	-	TRBV27	CASSWANTGELFF	TGTGCCAGCAGTTGGGCGAACACCGGGGAGCTGTTTTTT
-	TRBJ2-3	-	TRBV5-4	CASSPDLVTDTQYF	TGTGCCAGCAGCCCCGACTTAGTCACAGATACGCAGTATTTT
-	TRBJ2-7	TRBD1	TRBV28	CASSPSGTGAYEQYF	TGTGCCAGCAGTCCCTCCGGGACAGGGGCCTACGAGCAGTACTTC
-	TRBJ2-2	-	TRBV4-1	CASSQAQTNTGELFF	TGCGCCAGCAGCCAAGCCCAGACGAACACCGGGGAGCTGTTTTTT
-	TRBJ2-3	-	TRBV4-1	CASSPHTGTSTDTQYF	TGCGCCAGCAGCCCACACACCGGGACTAGCACAGATACGCAGTATTTT
-	TRBJ2-7	-	TRBV6-5	CASRRVRGHEQYF	TGTGCCAGCAGACGGGTAAGGGGCCACGAGCAGTACTTC
-	TRBJ2-1	TRBD2	TRBV7-2	CASSLLAVLEQFF	TGTGCCAGCAGCTTACTAGCGGTACTTGAGCAGTTCTTC
-	TRBJ1-1	-	TRBV6-5	CASRIRDLEAFF	TGTGCCAGCAGGATCAGGGACTTGGAGGCTTTCTTT
-	TRBJ1-6	-	TRBV4-3	CASSQRRGLANSPLHF	TGCGCCAGCAGCCAGCGCAGGGGTTTGGCTAATTCACCCCTCCACTTT
-	TRBJ2-7	-	TRBV11-3	CASSLGPRPGYEQYF	TGTGCCAGCAGCTTAGGGCCCAGGCCCGGCTACGAGCAGTACTTC
-	TRBJ2-1	-	TRBV7-2	CASSLVAPNEQFF	TGTGCCAGCAGCTTAGTAGCCCCCAATGAGCAGTTCTTC
-	TRBJ1-2	-	TRBV20-1	CSPFPNYGYTF	TGCAGTCCCTTCCCTAACTATGGCTACACCTTC
-	TRBJ2-3	-	TRBV10-3	CAISELASSDTQYF	TGTGCCATCAGTGAGCTAGCTAGCTCAGATACGCAGTATTTT
-	TRBJ2-5	-	TRBV11-3	CASSSRLEETQYF	TGTGCCAGCAGCTCCAGACTAGAAGAGACCCAGTACTTC
few	TRBJ1-5	-	TRBV4-3	CASSQTDQPQHF	TGCGCCAGCAGCCAAACCGATCAGCCCCAGCATTTT
-	TRBJ1-4	TRBD1	TRBV28	CASSGTGGESKVNEKLFF	TGTGCCAGCAGTGGGACAGGGGGCGAATCAAAGGTTAATGAAAAACTGTTTTTT
-	TRBJ1-2	-	TRBV30	CAWSRGGAAYGYTF	TGTGCCTGGAGTCGGGGGGGCGCGGCCTATGGCTACACCTTC
-	TRBJ2-1	-	TRBV11-3	CASSLAGGPQFF	TGTGCCAGCAGCTTAGCGGGTGGTCCCCAGTTCTTC